The subject of this entry is one T cell receptor (beta chain). Sequencing was performed with immunoSEQ multiplex PCR; in TCRdb, only in-frame clones are kept and a portion is missing. The sample lists some 200,000 clones, almost 85% occurring once. These data come from a study of blood T cell repertoires in COVID-19. Study details: The United States, Italy and Spain were the sources of the acute and convalescent COVID-19 samples.

V was trimmed by 0 bases and J by 3 bases, leaving 11 bases between them. CDR1 is MNHEY and CDR2 is SMNVEV in the germline V gene (reference sequence). The CDR3 consists of 15 residues. The receptor comes from a woman in her 70s with COVID-19, enrolled during active disease. Sample: peripheral blood. The rearrangement uses TRBV27 and TRBJ1-1; D is ambiguous. Here the CDR3 reads CASSLSFRRDTEAFF. CDR3 nucleotide sequence: TGTGCCAGCAGTTTATCGTTCAGGAGGGACACTGAAGCTTTCTTT.